Given below is one T cell receptor beta chain in context. Its cognate antigen is unknown. CDR3 length: 17 residues. The PCR was carried out with 60 Vbeta primers and 13 Jbeta primers. Profiling relied on immunoSEQ multiplex PCR, and the TCRdb table lists in-frame clones only, not all of them. The table lists around 120,000 clones, roughly 62% of them singletons, with less than 2% in the top ten. This entry comes from a study of cytomegalovirus exposure and HLA in healthy donors. General study points: The classifier reportedly diagnosed cytomegalovirus status with high sensitivity and specificity.

The sequencing input was PBMCs. J is TRBJ1-5 and V is TRBV21-1. TRBV21-1 is described as a pseudogene. The sequence derives from a man under 40 in good health and CMV-seropositive. CDR3 amino acids: CASPPPRVSPYNQPQHF. CDR3 nucleotides: TGTGCCAGCCCGCCCCCCCGGGTCTCTCCTTACAATCAGCCCCAGCATTTT.